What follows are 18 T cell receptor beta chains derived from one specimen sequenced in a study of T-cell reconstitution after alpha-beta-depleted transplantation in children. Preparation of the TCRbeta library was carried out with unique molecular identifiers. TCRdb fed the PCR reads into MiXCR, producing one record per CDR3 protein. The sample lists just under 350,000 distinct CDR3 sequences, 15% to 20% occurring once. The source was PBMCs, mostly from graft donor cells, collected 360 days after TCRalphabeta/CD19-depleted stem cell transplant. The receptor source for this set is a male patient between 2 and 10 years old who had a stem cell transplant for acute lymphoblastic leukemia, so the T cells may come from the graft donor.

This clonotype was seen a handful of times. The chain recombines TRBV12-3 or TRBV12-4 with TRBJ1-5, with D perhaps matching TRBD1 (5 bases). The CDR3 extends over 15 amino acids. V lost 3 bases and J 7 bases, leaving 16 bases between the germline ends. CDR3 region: CASSFGVRVGQPQHF. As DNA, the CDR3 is TGTGCCAGCAGTTTCGGGGTCAGGGTTGGACAGCCCCAGCATTTT.

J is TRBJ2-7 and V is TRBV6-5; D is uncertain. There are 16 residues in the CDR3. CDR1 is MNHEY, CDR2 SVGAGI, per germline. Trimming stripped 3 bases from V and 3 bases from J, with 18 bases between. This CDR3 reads CASSYSFSTAVYEQYF. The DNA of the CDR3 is TGTGCCAGCAGTTATAGCTTCTCTACCGCCGTCTACGAGCAGTACTTC.

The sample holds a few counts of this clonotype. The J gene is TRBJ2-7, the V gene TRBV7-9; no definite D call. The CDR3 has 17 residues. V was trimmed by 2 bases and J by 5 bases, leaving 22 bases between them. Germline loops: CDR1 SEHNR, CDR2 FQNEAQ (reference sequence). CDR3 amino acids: CASSLSPHHLLVHEQYF. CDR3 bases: TGTGCCAGCAGCTTATCCCCTCACCATTTACTTGTCCACGAGCAGTACTTC.

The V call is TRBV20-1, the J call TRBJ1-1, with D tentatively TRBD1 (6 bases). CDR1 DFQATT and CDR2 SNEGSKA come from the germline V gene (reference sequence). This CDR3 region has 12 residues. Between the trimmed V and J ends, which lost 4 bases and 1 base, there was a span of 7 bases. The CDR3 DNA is TGCAGTGCTATGACAGGGAACACTGAAGCTTTCTTT. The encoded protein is CSAMTGNTEAFF.

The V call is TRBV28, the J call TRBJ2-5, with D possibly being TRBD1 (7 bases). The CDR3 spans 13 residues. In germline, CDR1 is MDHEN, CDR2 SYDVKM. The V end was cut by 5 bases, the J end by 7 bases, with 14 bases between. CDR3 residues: CASSTRGVGTQYF. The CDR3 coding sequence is TGTGCCAGCAGTACCAGGGGGGTGGGGACCCAGTACTTC.

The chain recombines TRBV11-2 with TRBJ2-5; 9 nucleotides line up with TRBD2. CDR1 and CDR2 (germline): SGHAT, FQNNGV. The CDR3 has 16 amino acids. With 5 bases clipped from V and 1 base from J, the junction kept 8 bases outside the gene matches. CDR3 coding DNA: TGTGCCAGCAGCGTCGGGACTAGCTCAGGCCAAGAGACCCAGTACTTC. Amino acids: CASSVGTSSGQETQYF.

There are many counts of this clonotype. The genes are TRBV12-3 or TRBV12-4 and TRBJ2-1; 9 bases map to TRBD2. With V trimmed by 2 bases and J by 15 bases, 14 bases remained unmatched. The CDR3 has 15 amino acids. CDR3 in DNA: TGTGCCAGCAGTTTACAAAACGCGGGAGGGCCACTCAGGTTCTTC. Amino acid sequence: CASSLQNAGGPLRFF.

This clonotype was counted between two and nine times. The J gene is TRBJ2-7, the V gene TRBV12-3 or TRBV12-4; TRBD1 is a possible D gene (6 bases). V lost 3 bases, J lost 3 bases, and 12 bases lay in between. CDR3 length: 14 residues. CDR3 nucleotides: TGTGCCAGCAGTTTCTCGGACAGTTACTACGAGCAGTACTTC. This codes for CASSFSDSYYEQYF.

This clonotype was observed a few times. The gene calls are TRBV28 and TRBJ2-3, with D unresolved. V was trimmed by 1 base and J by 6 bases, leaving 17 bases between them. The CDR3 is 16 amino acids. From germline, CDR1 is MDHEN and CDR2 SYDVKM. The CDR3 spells CASSLSARLSGDTQYF. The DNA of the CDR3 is TGTGCCAGCAGTTTATCGGCGCGTTTATCCGGGGATACGCAGTATTTT.

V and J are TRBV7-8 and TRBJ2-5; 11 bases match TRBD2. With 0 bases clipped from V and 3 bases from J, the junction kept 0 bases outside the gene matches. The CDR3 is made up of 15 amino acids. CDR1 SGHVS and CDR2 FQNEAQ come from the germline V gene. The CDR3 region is CASSLALAGEETQYF. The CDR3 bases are TGTGCCAGCAGCTTAGCACTAGCGGGAGAAGAGACCCAGTACTTC.

Written as DNA, the CDR3 is TGTGCCAGCAGCGCAGGGAACACTGAAGCTTTCTTT. This codes for CASSAGNTEAFF. The V call is TRBV5-6, the J call TRBJ1-1; unclear D gene. From germline, CDR1 is SGHDT and CDR2 YYEEEE. This CDR3 is built from 12 residues. Between the trimmed V and J ends, which lost 4 bases and 1 base, there was a span of 5 bases.

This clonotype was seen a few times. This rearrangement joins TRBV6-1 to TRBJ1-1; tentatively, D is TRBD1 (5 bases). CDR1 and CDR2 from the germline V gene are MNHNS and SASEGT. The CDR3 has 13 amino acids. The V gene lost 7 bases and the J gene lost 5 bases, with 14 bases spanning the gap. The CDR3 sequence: CASIGQGRTEAFF. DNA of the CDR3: TGTGCCAGCATAGGTCAGGGAAGGACTGAAGCTTTCTTT.

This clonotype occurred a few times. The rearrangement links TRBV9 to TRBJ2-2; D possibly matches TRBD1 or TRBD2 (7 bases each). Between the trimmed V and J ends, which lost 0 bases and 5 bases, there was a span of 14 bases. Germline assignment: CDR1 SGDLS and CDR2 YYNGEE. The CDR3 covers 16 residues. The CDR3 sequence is CASSVGYRGGTGELFF. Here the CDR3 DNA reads TGTGCCAGCAGCGTAGGCTACAGGGGAGGGACCGGGGAGCTGTTTTTT.

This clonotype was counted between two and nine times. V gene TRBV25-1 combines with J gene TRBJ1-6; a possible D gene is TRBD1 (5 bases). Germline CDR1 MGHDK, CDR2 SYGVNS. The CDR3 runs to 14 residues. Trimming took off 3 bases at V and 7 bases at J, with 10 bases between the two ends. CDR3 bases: TGTGCCAGCAGTGATGCAGGGTACAATTCACCCCTCCACTTT. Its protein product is CASSDAGYNSPLHF.

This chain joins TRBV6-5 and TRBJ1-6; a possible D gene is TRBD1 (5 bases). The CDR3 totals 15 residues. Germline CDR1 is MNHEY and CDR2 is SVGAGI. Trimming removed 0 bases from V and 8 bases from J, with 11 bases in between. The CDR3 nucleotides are TGTGCCAGCAGTTACTCTGGACACCTTGATTCACCCCTCCACTTT. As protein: CASSYSGHLDSPLHF.

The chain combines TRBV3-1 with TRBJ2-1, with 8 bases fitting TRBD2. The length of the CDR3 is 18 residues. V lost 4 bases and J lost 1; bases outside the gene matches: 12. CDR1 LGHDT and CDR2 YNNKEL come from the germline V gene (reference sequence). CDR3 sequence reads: CASSLSGSPKLSYNEQFF. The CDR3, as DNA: TGTGCCAGCAGCCTGAGCGGGAGTCCTAAATTGTCCTACAATGAGCAGTTCTTC.

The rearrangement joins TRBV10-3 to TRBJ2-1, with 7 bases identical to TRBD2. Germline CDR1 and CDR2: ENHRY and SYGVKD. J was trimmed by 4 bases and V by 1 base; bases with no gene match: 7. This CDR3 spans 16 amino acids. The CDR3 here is CAISEFGLAAYNEQFF. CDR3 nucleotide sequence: TGTGCCATCAGTGAGTTTGGCCTAGCGGCATACAATGAGCAGTTCTTC.

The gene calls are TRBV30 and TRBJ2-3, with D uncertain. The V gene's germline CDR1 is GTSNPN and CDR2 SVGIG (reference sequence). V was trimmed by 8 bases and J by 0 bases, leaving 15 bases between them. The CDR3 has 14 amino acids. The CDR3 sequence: CAGSAGRSTDTQYF. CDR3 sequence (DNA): TGTGCCGGCAGTGCAGGCCGGAGCACAGATACGCAGTATTTT.